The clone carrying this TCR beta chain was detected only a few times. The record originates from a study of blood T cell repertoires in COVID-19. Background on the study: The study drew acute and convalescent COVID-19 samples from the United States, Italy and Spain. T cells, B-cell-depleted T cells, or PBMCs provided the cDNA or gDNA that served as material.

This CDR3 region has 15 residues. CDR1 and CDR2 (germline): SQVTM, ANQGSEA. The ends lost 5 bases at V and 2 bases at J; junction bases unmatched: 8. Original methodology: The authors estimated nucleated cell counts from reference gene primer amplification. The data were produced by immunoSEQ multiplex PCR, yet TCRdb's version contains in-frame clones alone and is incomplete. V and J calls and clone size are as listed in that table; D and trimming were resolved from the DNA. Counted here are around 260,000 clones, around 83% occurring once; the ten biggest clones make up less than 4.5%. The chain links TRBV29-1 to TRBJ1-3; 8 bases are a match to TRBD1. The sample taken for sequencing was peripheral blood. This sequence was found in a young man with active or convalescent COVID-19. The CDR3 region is CSVKPWTGTGNTIYF. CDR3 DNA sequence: TGCAGCGTTAAACCATGGACAGGGACTGGAAACACCATATATTTT.